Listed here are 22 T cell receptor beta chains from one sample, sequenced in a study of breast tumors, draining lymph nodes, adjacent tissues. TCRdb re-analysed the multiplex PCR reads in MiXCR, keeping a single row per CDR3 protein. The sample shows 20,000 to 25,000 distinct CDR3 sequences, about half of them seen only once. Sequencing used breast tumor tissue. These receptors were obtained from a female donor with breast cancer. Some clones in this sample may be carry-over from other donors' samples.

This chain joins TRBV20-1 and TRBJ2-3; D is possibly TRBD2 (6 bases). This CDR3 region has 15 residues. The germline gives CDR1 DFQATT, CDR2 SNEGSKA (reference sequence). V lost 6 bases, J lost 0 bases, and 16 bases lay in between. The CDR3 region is CSALSGTQSTDTQYF. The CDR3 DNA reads TGCAGTGCCCTATCCGGGACTCAGAGCACAGATACGCAGTATTTT.

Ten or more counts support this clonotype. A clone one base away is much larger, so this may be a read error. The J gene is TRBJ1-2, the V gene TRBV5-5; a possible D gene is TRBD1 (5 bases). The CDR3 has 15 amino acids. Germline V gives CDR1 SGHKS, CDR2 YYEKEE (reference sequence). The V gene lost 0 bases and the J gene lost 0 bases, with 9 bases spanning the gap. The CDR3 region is CASSLEGAANYGYTF. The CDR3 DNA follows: TGTGCCAGCAGCTTGGAAGGGGCAGCTAACTATGGCTACACCTTC.

CDR3 nucleotide sequence: TGTGCCAGCAGTTCCCCGGGACTAGCGGAGAGTAATGAGCAGTTCTTC. Its protein product is CASSSPGLAESNEQFF. The V call is TRBV6-2 or TRBV6-3, the J call TRBJ2-1; TRBD2 agrees at 11 bases. Germline-derived CDR1 and CDR2 are MNHEY and SVGEGT. J lost 7 bases, V lost 4 bases, and 9 bases had no gene match. This CDR3 spans 16 amino acids.

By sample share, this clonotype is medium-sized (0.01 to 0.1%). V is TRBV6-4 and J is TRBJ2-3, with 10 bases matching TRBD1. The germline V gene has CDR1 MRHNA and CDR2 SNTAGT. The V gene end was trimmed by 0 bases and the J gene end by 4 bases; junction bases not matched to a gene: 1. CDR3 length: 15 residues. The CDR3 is CASSDSTGGADTQYF. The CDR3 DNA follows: TGTGCCAGCAGTGACTCGACAGGGGGCGCAGATACGCAGTATTTT.

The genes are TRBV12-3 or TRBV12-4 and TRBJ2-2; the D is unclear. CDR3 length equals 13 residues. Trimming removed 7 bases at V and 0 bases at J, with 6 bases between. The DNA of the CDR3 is TGTGCCAGCACCTACTCGAACACCGGGGAGCTGTTTTTT. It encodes CASTYSNTGELFF.

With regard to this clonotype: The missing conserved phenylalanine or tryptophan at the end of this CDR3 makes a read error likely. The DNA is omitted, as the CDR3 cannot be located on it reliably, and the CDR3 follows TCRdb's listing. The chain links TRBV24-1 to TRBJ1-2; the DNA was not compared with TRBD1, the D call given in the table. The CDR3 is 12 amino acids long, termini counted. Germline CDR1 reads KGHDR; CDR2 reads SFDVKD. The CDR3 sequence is CATSGQGGGSPS.

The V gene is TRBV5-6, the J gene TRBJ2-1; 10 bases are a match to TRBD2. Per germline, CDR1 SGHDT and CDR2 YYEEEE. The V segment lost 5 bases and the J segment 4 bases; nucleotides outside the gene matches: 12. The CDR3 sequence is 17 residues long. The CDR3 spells CASSPGTSEIRYNEQFF. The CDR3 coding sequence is TGTGCCAGCAGTCCCGGGACTAGCGAGATTCGTTACAATGAGCAGTTCTTC.

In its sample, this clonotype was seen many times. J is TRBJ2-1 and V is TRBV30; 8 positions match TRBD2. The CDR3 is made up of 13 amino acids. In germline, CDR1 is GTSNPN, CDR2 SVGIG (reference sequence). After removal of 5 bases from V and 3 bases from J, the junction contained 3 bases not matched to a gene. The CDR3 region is CAWGAGDYNEQFF. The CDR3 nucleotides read TGTGCCTGGGGAGCGGGAGACTACAATGAGCAGTTCTTC.

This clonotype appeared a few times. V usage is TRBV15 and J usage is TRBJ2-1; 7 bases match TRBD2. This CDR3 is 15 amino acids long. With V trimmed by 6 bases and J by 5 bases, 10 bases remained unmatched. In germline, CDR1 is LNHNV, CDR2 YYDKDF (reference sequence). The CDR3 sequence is CATSILAQTNNEQFF. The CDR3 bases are TGTGCCACCAGTATACTAGCGCAAACCAACAATGAGCAGTTCTTC.

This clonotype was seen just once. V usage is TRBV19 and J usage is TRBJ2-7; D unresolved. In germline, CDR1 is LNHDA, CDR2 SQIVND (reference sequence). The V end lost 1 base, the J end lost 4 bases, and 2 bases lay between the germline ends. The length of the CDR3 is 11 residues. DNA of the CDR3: TGTGCCAGTAGTATAGGATACGAGCAGTACTTC. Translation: CASSIGYEQYF.

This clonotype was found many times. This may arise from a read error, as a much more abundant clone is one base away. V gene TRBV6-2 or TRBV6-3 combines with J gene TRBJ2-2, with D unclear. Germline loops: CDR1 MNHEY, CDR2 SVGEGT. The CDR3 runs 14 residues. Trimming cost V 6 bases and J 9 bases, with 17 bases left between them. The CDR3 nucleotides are TGTGCCAGCAGCCACGGGCAGGTCAGCCGGGAGCTGTTTTTT. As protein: CASSHGQVSRELFF.

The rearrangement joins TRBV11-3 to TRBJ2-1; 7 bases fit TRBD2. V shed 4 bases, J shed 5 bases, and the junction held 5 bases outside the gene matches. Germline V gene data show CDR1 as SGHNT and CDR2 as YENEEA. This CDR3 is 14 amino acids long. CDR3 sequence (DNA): TGTGCCAGCAGCTCAGGACTAGGCCACAATGAGCAGTTCTTC. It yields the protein CASSSGLGHNEQFF.

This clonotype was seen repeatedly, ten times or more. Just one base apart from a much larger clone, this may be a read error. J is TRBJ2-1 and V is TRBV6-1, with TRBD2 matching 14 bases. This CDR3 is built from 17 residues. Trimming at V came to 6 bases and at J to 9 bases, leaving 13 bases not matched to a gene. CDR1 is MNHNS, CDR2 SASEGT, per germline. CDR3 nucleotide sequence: TGTGCCAGCAGCCCTTTCTCCGGGACTAGCGGGAGCGGTGAGCAGTTCTTC. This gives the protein CASSPFSGTSGSGEQFF.

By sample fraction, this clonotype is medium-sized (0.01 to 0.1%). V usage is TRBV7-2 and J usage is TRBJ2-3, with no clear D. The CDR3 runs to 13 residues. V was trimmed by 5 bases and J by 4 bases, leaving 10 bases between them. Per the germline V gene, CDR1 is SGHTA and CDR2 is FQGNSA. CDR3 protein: CASSMTSADTQYF. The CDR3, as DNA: TGTGCCAGCAGCATGACATCGGCAGATACGCAGTATTTT. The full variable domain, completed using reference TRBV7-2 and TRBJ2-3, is GAGVSQSPSNKVTEKGKDVELRCDPISGHTALYWYRQSLGQGLEFLIYFQGNSAPDKSGLPSDRFSAERTGGSVSTLTIQRTQQEDSAVYLCASSMTSADTQYFGPGTRLTVL.

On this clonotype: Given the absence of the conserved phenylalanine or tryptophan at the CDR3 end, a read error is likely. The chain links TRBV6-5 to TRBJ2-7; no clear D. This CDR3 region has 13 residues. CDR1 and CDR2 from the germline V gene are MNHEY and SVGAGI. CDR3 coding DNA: TGTCCCAGCAGTTTGGCGATCTCCTACGAGCAGTACCTC. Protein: CPSSLAISYEQYL.

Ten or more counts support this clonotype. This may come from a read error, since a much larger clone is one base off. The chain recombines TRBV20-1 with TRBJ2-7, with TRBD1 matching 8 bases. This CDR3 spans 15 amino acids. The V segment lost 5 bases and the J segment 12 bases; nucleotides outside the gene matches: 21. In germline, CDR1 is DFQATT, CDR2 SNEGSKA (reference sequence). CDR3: CSAQLPGQAALSTYF. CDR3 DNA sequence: TGCAGTGCTCAACTACCGGGACAGGCCGCACTATCTACGTACTTC.

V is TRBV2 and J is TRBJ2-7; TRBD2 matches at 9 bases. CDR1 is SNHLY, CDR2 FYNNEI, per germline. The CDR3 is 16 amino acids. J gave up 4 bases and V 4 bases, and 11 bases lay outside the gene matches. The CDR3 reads CASSVGSGRLLYEQYF. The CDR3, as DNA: TGTGCCAGCAGTGTCGGTAGCGGGAGATTGCTATACGAGCAGTACTTC.

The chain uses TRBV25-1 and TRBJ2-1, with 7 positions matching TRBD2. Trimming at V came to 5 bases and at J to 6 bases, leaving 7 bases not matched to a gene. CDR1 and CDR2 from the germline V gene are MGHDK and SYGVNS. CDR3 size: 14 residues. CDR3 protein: CASSRIGRTNEQFF. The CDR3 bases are TGTGCCAGCAGTCGGATCGGGAGGACCAATGAGCAGTTCTTC. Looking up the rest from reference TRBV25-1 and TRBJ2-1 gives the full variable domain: EADIYQTPRYLVIGTGKKITLECSQTMGHDKMYWYQQDPGMELHLIHYSYGVNSTEKGDLSSESTVSRIRTEHFPLTLESARPSHTSQYLCASSRIGRTNEQFFGPGTRLTVL.

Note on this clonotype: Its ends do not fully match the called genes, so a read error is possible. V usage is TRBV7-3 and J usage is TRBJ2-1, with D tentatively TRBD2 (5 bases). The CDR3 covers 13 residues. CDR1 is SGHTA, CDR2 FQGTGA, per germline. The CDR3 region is CASSLTPTSEQLF. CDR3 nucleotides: TGCGCCAGCAGCTTAACCCCTACTAGTGAGCAGCTCTTC. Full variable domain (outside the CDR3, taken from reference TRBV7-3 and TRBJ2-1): GAGVSQTPSNKVTEKGKYVELRCDPISGHTALYWYRQSLGQGPEFLIYFQGTGAADDSGLPNDRFFAVRPEGSVSTLKIQRTERGDSAVYLCASSLTPTSEQLFGPGTRLTVL.

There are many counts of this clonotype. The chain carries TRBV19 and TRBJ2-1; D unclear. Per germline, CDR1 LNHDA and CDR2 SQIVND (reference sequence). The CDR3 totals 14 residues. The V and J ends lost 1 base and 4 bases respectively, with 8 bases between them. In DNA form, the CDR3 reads TGTGCCAGTAGTATAGCCCTAGTTTACAATGAGCAGTTCTTC. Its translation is CASSIALVYNEQFF.

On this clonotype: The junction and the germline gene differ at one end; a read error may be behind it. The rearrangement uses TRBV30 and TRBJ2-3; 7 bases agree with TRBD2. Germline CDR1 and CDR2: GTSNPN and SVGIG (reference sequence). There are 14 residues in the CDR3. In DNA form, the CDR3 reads TGTGCCCACACTCGACTTACTAGCGCAGATACGCAGTACTTT. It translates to CAHTRLTSADTQYF. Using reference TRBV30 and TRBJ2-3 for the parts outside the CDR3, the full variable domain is SQTIHQWPATLVQPVGSPLSLECTVEGTSNPNLYWYRQAAGRGLQLLFYSVGIGQISSEVPQNLSASRPQDRQFILSSKKLLLSDSGFYLCAHTRLTSADTQYFGPGTRLTVL.

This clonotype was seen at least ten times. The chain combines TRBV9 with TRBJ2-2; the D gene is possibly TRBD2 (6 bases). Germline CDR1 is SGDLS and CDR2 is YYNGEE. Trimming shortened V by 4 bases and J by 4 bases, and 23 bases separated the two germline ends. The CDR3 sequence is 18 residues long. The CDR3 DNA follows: TGTGCCAGCAGCCCCGCATGGCCCGGGGGAGGCCCCACCGGGGAGCTGTTTTTT. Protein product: CASSPAWPGGGPTGELFF.